These 4 T cell receptor beta chains were sequenced from one sample in a study of T cells expressing NK-cell markers. TCRdb reprocessed the 5' RACE reads and reports one entry per CDR3 protein, with no DNA. The clone table shows 450,000 to 600,000 distinct CDR3 sequences, with the ten largest holding 3% to 4.5%. The sample consisted of blood T cells: a sorted CD56 or NKG2C T cell subset, CD4+ or CD8+ T cells, or bulk PBMC T cells (not recorded which). All receptors come from a man aged 18 to 35 in good health.

The V and J genes are TRBV20-1 and TRBJ1-2; TCRdb names TRBD1, which stays unverified in the absence of DNA. Germline V CDR1 and CDR2: DFQATT, SNEGSKA (reference sequence). CDR3 length equals 15 residues. CDR3 residues: CSAISGTGDHYGYTF.

CDR3 in amino acids: CASGTHLTGELFF. The chain carries TRBV6-1 and TRBJ2-2; without DNA, the TCRdb call of TRBD1 cannot be checked. CDR1 MNHNS and CDR2 SASEGT come from the germline V gene. The CDR3 sequence is 13 residues long.

Here the CDR3 reads CSATPGQGLRLYGYTF. The rearrangement uses TRBV20-1 and TRBJ1-2; absent DNA, TCRdb's TRBD1 call cannot be checked. The germline V gene encodes CDR1 DFQATT and CDR2 SNEGSKA (reference sequence). The CDR3 totals 16 residues.

CDR3 sequence: CASSLGAQGQETQYF. The chain employs TRBV11-2 and TRBJ2-5; there is no DNA to check the TCRdb D call of TRBD1. There are 15 residues in the CDR3. Germline CDR1 SGHAT, CDR2 FQNNGV.